This T cell receptor beta chain was documented in a study of T cell repertoires in cytomegalovirus infection. Study-level background: Evidence of both CMV infection and a matching HLA type came from public TCR beta signatures. Study-level points and caveats: The ex vivo response was dominated by HLA-C-restricted CMV-specific TCR beta clonotypes.

This clonotype showed up many times. Antigen: not known. The CDR3 has 15 amino acids. V shed 6 bases and J shed 3 bases, with 17 bases lying between them. Germline lookup yields CDR1 MDHEN and CDR2 SYDVKM. TCRdb reanalysed the reads using MiXCR and keeps one entry per CDR3 protein. This table holds 200,000 to 250,000 distinct CDR3 sequences, approximately 6.7% found once. Material for sequencing was PBMCs. The TCR comes from a human donor in good health (CMV status not recorded). Some clones in this sample may be carry-over from other donors' samples. The chain uses TRBV28 and TRBJ1-2, with D possibly TRBD1 on 5 matching bases. CDR3 sequence reads: CASSRQGFLDYGYTF. As DNA, the CDR3 is TGTGCCAGCAGCCGCCAGGGATTCCTGGACTATGGCTACACCTTC.